This T cell receptor (beta chain) appears in the sequencing data of a study of T cells in Graves' hyperthyroidism and ophthalmopathy. Losses at the gene ends were 2 bases for V and 4 bases for J; bases not matched to a gene: 4. The CDR3 is made up of 14 amino acids. General observations from the study: Blood also held most thyroid clonotypes expanded beyond 0.001.

About this clonotype: Its antigen is currently unknown. The CDR3 end shows no conserved phenylalanine or tryptophan, and so a read error is likely.

Graves' hyperthyroidism qualified as stable when ophthalmopathy did not progress within 18 months. Thyroid ultrasound, orbital computed tomography, clinical symptoms, and serum thyroxine and TRAb underpinned diagnoses. From 10 ml of fresh peripheral blood, PBMCs were isolated. Using RNA transcripts as the source, TCR beta CDR3 regions were amplified. First-round RT-PCR of the TCR CDR3 relied on the HTBI primer set. MiXCR, run by TCRdb on the multiplex PCR reads, gives a single entry per CDR3 protein. Of hundreds of thousands of distinct CDR3 sequences in the sample, 35% to 40% were seen once. The receptor's source is a man between 18 and 35 years old with Graves' hyperthyroidism. The source material was blood. This sequence joins TRBV12-3 or TRBV12-4 and TRBJ2-7; 8 bases match TRBD1. The CDR3 DNA reads as TGTGCCAGCAGTTTACGCAGGGGGCTGTACGAGCAGTACTCC. Its translation: CASSLRRGLYEQYS.